This entry concerns a single TCR beta chain. Its antigen remains unidentified. Per-base quality was not reported, and no clone a single base away is much larger than it. The CDR3 runs 15 amino acids, cysteine and phenylalanine included. CDR3 DNA only is kept here, 45 bases in frame from base 1. The V end gives up 3 bases and the J end 7 bases, leaving 7 bases in the junction not matched to a gene. CDR1 is given as SGHTA and CDR2 as FQGNSA, both from the germline V gene. This specimen comes from a study of response to subunit inactivated influenza vaccine (dated by TCRdb to 2016 to 2018). Regarding the complete study: Deep quantitative profiling of the T cell receptor repertoire was used in the study to follow responses to a trivalent subunit inactivated influenza vaccine.

What the research found in general, with its limitations: According to the authors, only a limited number of new T cells may be recruited by each seasonal influenza vaccination.

Library generation was performed with RT-PCR. TCRdb lists the instrument as Illumina HiSeq 2500. TCRdb trimmed the raw reads at Q25, called clones with MiXCR and kept productive beta chains. Rows matching on CDR3 protein sequence are summarized as one entry with the most common DNA and genes. The sample records roughly 700,000 distinct CDR3 sequences, about 14% of which are singletons. The ten largest clonotypes hold around 7% of the sample. The material sequenced was PBMCs from blood, taken 14 to 15 days before vaccination. This chain joins TRBV7-2 to TRBJ2-1; 9 bases in the middle match TRBD2. The TCR sequence derives from a man in his forties or fifties who received an inactivated influenza vaccine. Donor details come from another sample of the same person, matched by shared clones. Here is the DNA: TGTGCCAGCAGCTTTAGAGCGGGAGGCCGGAATGAGCAGTTCTTC. Translated, it reads CASSFRAGGRNEQFF. The full variable domain, completed from the reference TRBV7-2 and TRBJ2-1 proteins outside the CDR3, reads GAGVSQSPSNKVTEKGKDVELRCDPISGHTALYWYRQSLGQGLEFLIYFQGNSAPDKSGLPSDRFSAERTGGSVSTLTIQRTQQEDSAVYLCASSFRAGGRNEQFFGPGTRLTVL.